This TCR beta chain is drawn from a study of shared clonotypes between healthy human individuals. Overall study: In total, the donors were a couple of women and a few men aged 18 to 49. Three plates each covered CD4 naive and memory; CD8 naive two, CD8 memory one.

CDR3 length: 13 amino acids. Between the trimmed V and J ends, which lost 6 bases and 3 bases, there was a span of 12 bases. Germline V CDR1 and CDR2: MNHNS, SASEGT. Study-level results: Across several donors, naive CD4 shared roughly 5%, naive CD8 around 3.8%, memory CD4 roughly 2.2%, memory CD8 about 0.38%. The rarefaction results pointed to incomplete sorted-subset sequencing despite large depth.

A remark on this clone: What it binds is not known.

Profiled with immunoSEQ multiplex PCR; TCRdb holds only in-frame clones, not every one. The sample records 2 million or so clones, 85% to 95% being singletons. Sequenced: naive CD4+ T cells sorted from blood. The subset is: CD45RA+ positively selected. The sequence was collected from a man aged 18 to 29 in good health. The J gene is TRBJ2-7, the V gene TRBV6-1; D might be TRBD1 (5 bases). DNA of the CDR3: TGTGCCAGCAGCCACCTAGGGGACTACGAGCAGTACTTC. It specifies CASSHLGDYEQYF.